Presented here are 29 T cell receptor beta chains from one specimen sequenced in a study of T cell responses to AZD1222 COVID-19 vaccine. The repertoire was sequenced with immunoSEQ multiplex PCR; TCRdb's copy has only in-frame clones and lacks some. Of about 55,000 clones listed, about 89% were seen once; the top ten hold roughly 2%. The sequencing used peripheral blood, collected on day 0 of AZD1222 vaccination. The receptors originated from an adult in good health.

The CDR3 loop reads CASSQESSDTQYF. As DNA, the CDR3 is TGTGCCAGCAGCCAAGAGTCATCAGATACGCAGTATTTT. This chain connects TRBV3-1 (or the pseudogene TRBV3-2) to TRBJ2-3; no reliable D call. Germline CDR1 is LGHDT and CDR2 is YNNKEL (reference sequence). Trimming pared 0 bases from V and 4 bases from J, leaving 5 bases between. This CDR3 comprises 13 residues.

The genes are TRBV11-2 and TRBJ2-1; a weak D match, TRBD2 (6 bases). V gave up 5 bases and J gave up 4 bases, with 12 bases separating them. From germline, CDR1 is SGHAT and CDR2 FQNNGV. The CDR3 has 14 residues. CDR3 amino acids: CASSRGTYYNEQFF. As DNA, the CDR3 is TGTGCCAGCAGCCGAGGGACTTATTACAATGAGCAGTTCTTC.

The rearrangement uses TRBV15 and TRBJ2-7; 12 bases agree with TRBD2. Germline lookup yields CDR1 LNHNV and CDR2 YYDKDF (reference sequence). The J segment lost 2 bases and the V segment lost 0 bases, leaving 5 bases of the junction unmatched. The CDR3 has 17 amino acids. The CDR3 region has the DNA TGTGCCACCAGCAGAGATGGGTCTAGCGGGAGGGCCTACGAGCAGTACTTC. The encoded protein is CATSRDGSSGRAYEQYF.

The V call is TRBV28, the J call TRBJ2-7; D possibly matches TRBD1 or TRBD2 (6 bases each). The CDR3 has 17 amino acids. From germline, CDR1 is MDHEN and CDR2 SYDVKM. Trimming stripped 1 base from V and 2 bases from J, with 18 bases between. The CDR3 is CASSLYSGAGQTYEQYF. The CDR3 nucleotides read TGTGCCAGCAGTTTATACTCGGGGGCAGGCCAAACCTACGAGCAGTACTTC.

The rearrangement links TRBV6-5 to TRBJ1-5, with a weak D call TRBD1 (5 bases). Germline V gene lookup returns CDR1 MNHEY and CDR2 SVGAGI. V lost 7 bases and J 4 bases, leaving 11 bases between the germline ends. The CDR3 has 13 residues. The CDR3 nucleotides are TGTGCCAGCACCGGGGCTCTGAATCAGCCCCAGCATTTT. Protein product: CASTGALNQPQHF.

The gene calls are TRBV6-5 and TRBJ2-3; D may be TRBD1 (5 bases). The germline CDR1 and CDR2 sequences are MNHEY and SVGAGI. The CDR3 is 14 amino acids. V was cut by 6 bases and J by 0 bases, with 10 bases left in between. The CDR3 DNA follows: TGTGCCAGCAGACAGGAAGGGAGCACAGATACGCAGTATTTT. Its protein is CASRQEGSTDTQYF.

This rearrangement joins TRBV14 to TRBJ2-2; D gene uncertain. V lost 4 bases and J 0 bases, leaving 6 bases between the germline ends. In germline, CDR1 is SGHDN, CDR2 FVKESK. The CDR3 runs 14 residues. The CDR3 DNA reads as TGTGCCAGCAGCCTCCAGGCGAACACCGGGGAGCTGTTTTTT. Protein product: CASSLQANTGELFF. Complete variable domain (other parts from reference TRBV14 and TRBJ2-2): EAGVTQFPSHSVIEKGQTVTLRCDPISGHDNLYWYRRVMGKEIKFLLHFVKESKQDESGMPNNRFLAERTGGTYSTLKVQPAELEDSGVYFCASSLQANTGELFFGEGSRLTVL.

The V and J genes are TRBV11-2 and TRBJ1-4; D is perhaps TRBD1 (5 bases). The V gene lost 3 bases and the J gene lost 14 bases, with 16 bases spanning the gap. Germline CDR1 SGHAT, CDR2 FQNNGV. This CDR3 contains 13 residues. The CDR3 DNA follows: TGTGCCAGCAGCTTTAATGGAGGCGGGGGGCTGTTTTTT. Translating it yields CASSFNGGGGLFF.

The rearrangement joins TRBV7-9 to TRBJ2-7, with 11 bases fitting TRBD2. V lost 2 bases and J lost 0; bases outside the gene matches: 6. Germline assignment: CDR1 SEHNR and CDR2 FQNEAQ (reference sequence). This CDR3 comprises 17 residues. The CDR3 loop reads CASSLSPGTSGSYEQYF. DNA for the CDR3: TGTGCCAGCAGCTTATCTCCCGGGACTAGCGGCTCCTACGAGCAGTACTTC.

The chain links TRBV5-1 to TRBJ2-1; the match to TRBD2 covers 14 bases. The CDR3 sequence is 17 residues long. The trim removed 1 base at V and 8 bases at J, leaving 8 bases unmatched. The germline CDR1 and CDR2 sequences are SGHRS and YFSETQ. The CDR3 here is CASSLSWGTSGRYEQFF. CDR3 coding DNA: TGCGCCAGCAGCTTGTCGTGGGGGACTAGCGGGAGATATGAGCAGTTCTTC.

This clone was counted a single time. The chain combines TRBV20-1 with TRBJ2-7; D unresolved. The length of the CDR3 is 11 residues. Germline V gives CDR1 DFQATT, CDR2 SNEGSKA (reference sequence). V lost 3 bases, J lost 5 bases, and 8 bases lay in between. Here the CDR3 DNA reads TGCAGTGCTAGCCATGTAAACGAGCAGTACTTC. Translated, it gives CSASHVNEQYF.

This rearrangement joins TRBV7-9 to TRBJ2-5; 13 nucleotides match TRBD2. J lost 5 bases, V lost 5 bases, and 5 bases had no gene match. Per germline, CDR1 SEHNR and CDR2 FQNEAQ (reference sequence). The CDR3 covers 15 residues. CDR3 residues: CASSQGTSGTETQYF. Here the CDR3 DNA reads TGTGCCAGCAGCCAGGGGACTAGCGGGACGGAGACCCAGTACTTC. Full variable domain (missing parts from reference TRBV7-9 and TRBJ2-5): DTGVSQNPRHKITKRGQNVTFRCDPISEHNRLYWYRQTLGQGPEFLTYFQNEAQLEKSRLLSDRFSAERPKGSFSTLEIQRTEQGDSAMYLCASSQGTSGTETQYFGPGTRLLVL.

The chain combines TRBV18 with TRBJ2-5, with 10 bases aligning to TRBD2. J gave up 4 bases and V 0 bases, and 8 bases lay outside the gene matches. CDR1 is KGHSH, CDR2 LQKENI, per germline. The CDR3 contains 17 residues. The CDR3 region is CASSPPSGRRTRETQYF. The CDR3 DNA sequence: TGTGCCAGCTCACCACCTAGCGGGAGGAGGACACGAGAGACCCAGTACTTC.

This chain uses TRBV23-1 with TRBJ1-5, with 8 nucleotides matching TRBD1. TRBV23-1 is filed as an ORF, its function uncertain. V gave up 2 bases and J gave up 7 bases; unmatched junction bases: 10. The CDR3 runs to 16 residues. The CDR3 loop is CASSQPGQGEGQPQHF. DNA of the CDR3: TGCGCCAGCAGTCAACCCGGACAGGGAGAAGGGCAGCCCCAGCATTTT.

This chain uses TRBV5-1 with TRBJ2-1, with D possibly TRBD2 on 6 matching bases. CDR1 SGHRS and CDR2 YFSETQ come from the germline V gene. The CDR3 totals 13 residues. V lost 2 bases, J lost 9 bases, and 12 bases lay in between. The CDR3 nucleotides read TGCGCCAGCAGCTTTCCGCTGGAGGGTGAGCAGTTCTTC. Its translation is CASSFPLEGEQFF.

The V gene is TRBV19, the J gene TRBJ2-1; 7 bases line up with TRBD1. The CDR3 spans 19 residues. The ends lost 1 base at V and 2 bases at J; junction bases unmatched: 14. Germline assignment: CDR1 LNHDA and CDR2 SQIVND (reference sequence). The DNA for the CDR3 is TGTGCCAGTAGTATAGGACAGGGAATGGGGCTAACGGCCTACAATGAGCAGTTCTTC. Its protein product is CASSIGQGMGLTAYNEQFF.

The V call is TRBV28, the J call TRBJ1-5, with 10 bases matching TRBD1. The V and J ends lost 6 bases and 9 bases, in that order; junction bases with no gene match: 11. CDR1 MDHEN and CDR2 SYDVKM come from the germline V gene. The CDR3 sequence is 15 residues long. CDR3 bases: TGTGCCAGCAGCCCCGGGACAGGGGTCCGAGGGCCCCAGCATTTT. Translating it yields CASSPGTGVRGPQHF.

This chain uses TRBV29-1 with TRBJ1-1, with D possibly matching TRBD1 (5 bases). Per germline, CDR1 SQVTM and CDR2 ANQGSEA. This CDR3 spans 13 amino acids. The germline V and J ends were trimmed by 6 bases and 7 bases, with 18 bases remaining between them. CDR3 loop: CSVGDRRKVEAFF. The CDR3 DNA reads as TGCAGCGTGGGGGACCGTCGGAAGGTTGAAGCTTTCTTT.

V gene TRBV10-2 combines with J gene TRBJ1-3; D is unclear. The V gene's germline CDR1 is WSHSY and CDR2 SAAADI. The CDR3 consists of 15 residues. V was trimmed by 2 bases and J by 0 bases, leaving 8 bases between them. CDR3 region: CASSEVADSGNTIYF. Here the CDR3 DNA reads TGCGCCAGCAGTGAGGTGGCAGACTCTGGAAACACCATATATTTT.

The chain uses TRBV5-1 and TRBJ1-1, with D unresolved. V lost 0 bases to trimming and J lost 0 bases, with 6 bases between them. CDR3 length equals 14 residues. Germline V gene data show CDR1 as SGHRS and CDR2 as YFSETQ. In DNA, the CDR3 is TGCGCCAGCAGCTTGGGACAAATGAACACTGAAGCTTTCTTT. Protein: CASSLGQMNTEAFF.

J is TRBJ2-3 and V is TRBV14; 7 bases are shared with TRBD2. Germline CDR1 and CDR2: SGHDN and FVKESK. This CDR3 is 16 amino acids long. Losses at the gene ends were 1 base for V and 1 base for J; bases not matched to a gene: 5. For the CDR3, the DNA is TGTGCCAGCAGCCAAGTACGGGGAGGGGGCACAGATACGCAGTATTTT. This gives the protein CASSQVRGGGTDTQYF.

CDR3 amino acids: CASSRSAEDEQYF. CDR3 bases: TGTGCCAGCAGCCGATCAGCCGAGGACGAGCAGTACTTC. This sequence joins TRBV5-4 and TRBJ2-7; unclear D gene. Germline CDR1 SGHNT, CDR2 YYREEE (reference sequence). Trimming took off 4 bases at V and 5 bases at J, with 13 bases between the two ends. This CDR3 region has 13 residues.

A single count supports this clone. For the CDR3, the DNA is TGTGCCAGCAGTTACTCCGTCCCCCCCGCAAAGGCTGAAGCTTTCTTT. Translated, it gives CASSYSVPPAKAEAFF. This chain links TRBV6-5 with TRBJ1-1; D not certain. V was trimmed by 0 bases and J by 6 bases, leaving 17 bases between them. In germline, CDR1 is MNHEY, CDR2 SVGAGI. This CDR3 is 16 amino acids long.

V gene TRBV7-8 combines with J gene TRBJ2-2, with D uncertain. This CDR3 has 17 amino acids. Germline V lookup: CDR1 SGHVS, CDR2 FQNEAQ. V shed 1 base and J shed 5 bases, with 17 bases lying between them. In DNA, the CDR3 is TGTGCCAGCAGCTTAGTTGGGCAAGGCCGTATGACCGGGGAGCTGTTTTTT. Translated: CASSLVGQGRMTGELFF.

This clone has only one observation. The chain uses TRBV3-1 (or the pseudogene TRBV3-2) and TRBJ2-1; D gene uncertain. The germline V gene encodes CDR1 LGHDT and CDR2 YNNKEL (reference sequence). V was trimmed by 1 base and J by 3 bases, leaving 10 bases between them. This CDR3 is 15 amino acids long. The CDR3 region is CASSQGARYYNEQFF. CDR3 coding DNA: TGTGCCAGCAGCCAAGGGGCTAGGTACTACAATGAGCAGTTCTTC.

The table lists this clone with a few counts. V usage is TRBV27 and J usage is TRBJ2-2, with 8 bases that match TRBD1. The CDR3 has 13 residues. J was trimmed by 3 bases and V by 9 bases; bases with no gene match: 3. Germline CDR1 MNHEY, CDR2 SMNVEV (reference sequence). In nucleotides, the CDR3 is TGTGCCAGTAACAGGGGGGACACCGGGGAGCTGTTTTTT. It yields the protein CASNRGDTGELFF.

The genes are TRBV27 and TRBJ2-7; possibly TRBD2 for D (5 bases). The germline gives CDR1 MNHEY, CDR2 SMNVEV (reference sequence). This CDR3 contains 13 residues. Trimming stripped 8 bases from V and 2 bases from J, with 13 bases between. CDR3 DNA sequence: TGTGCCAGCGGTAAACTAGGTCCCTACGAGCAGTACTTC. Translation: CASGKLGPYEQYF.

The genes are TRBV12-3 or TRBV12-4 and TRBJ2-7; D is undetermined. Between the trimmed V and J ends, which lost 6 bases and 3 bases, there was a span of 12 bases. CDR3 length: 13 amino acids. In nucleotides, the CDR3 is TGTGCCAGCAGCCGAGAAAGTTACTACGAGCAGTACTTC. Translated, it gives CASSRESYYEQYF.

The sample holds one count of this clone. The chain links TRBV5-1 to TRBJ2-7; 7 nucleotides align to TRBD1. The CDR3 is 14 residues long. The ends lost 4 bases at V and 3 bases at J; junction bases unmatched: 7. Germline V CDR1 and CDR2: SGHRS, YFSETQ. DNA for the CDR3: TGCGCCAGCAGCATACAGGGGTTCAGCTACGAGCAGTACTTC. This codes for CASSIQGFSYEQYF.